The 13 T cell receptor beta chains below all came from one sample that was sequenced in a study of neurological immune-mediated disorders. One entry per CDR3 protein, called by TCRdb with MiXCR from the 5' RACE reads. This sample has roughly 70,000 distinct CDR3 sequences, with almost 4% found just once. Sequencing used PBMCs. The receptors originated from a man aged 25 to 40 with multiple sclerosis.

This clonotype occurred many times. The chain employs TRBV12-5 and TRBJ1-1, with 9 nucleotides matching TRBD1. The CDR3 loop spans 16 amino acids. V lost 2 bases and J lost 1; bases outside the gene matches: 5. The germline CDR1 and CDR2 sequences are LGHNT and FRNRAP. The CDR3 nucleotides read TGTGCTAGTGGTTTGTTAACAGGGGGCGCGAACACTGAAGCTTTCTTT. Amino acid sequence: CASGLLTGGANTEAFF.

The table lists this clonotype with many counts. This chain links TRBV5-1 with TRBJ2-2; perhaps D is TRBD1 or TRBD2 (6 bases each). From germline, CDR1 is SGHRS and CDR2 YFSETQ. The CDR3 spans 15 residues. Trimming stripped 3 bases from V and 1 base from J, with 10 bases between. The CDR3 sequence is CASSSAGQNTGELFF. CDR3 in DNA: TGCGCCAGCAGCTCCGCGGGACAGAACACCGGGGAGCTGTTTTTT.

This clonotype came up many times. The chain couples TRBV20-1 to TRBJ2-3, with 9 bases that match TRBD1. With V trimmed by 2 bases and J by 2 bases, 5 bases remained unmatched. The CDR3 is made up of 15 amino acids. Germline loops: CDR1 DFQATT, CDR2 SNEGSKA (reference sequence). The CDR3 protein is CSARPTGGYTDTQYF. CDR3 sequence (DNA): TGCAGTGCTAGACCGACAGGGGGGTACACAGATACGCAGTATTTT.

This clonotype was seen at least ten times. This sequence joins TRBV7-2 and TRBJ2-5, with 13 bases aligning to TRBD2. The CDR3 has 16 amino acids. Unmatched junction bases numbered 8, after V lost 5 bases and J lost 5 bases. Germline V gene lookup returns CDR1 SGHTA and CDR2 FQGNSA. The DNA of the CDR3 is TGTGCCAGCAGCGCAGGACTAGCGGGGGTTCGGGAGACCCAGTACTTC. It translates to CASSAGLAGVRETQYF.

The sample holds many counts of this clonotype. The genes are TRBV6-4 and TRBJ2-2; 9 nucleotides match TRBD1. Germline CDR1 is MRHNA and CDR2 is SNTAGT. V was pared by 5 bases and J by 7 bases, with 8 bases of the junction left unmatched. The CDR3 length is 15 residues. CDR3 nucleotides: TGTGCCAGCAGTCGGTACAGGGGGCAAAACGGGGAGCTGTTTTTT. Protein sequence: CASSRYRGQNGELFF.

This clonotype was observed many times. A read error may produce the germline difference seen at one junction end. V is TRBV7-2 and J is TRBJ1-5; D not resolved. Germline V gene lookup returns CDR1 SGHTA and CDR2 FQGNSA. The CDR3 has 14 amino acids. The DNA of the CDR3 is TGTGCCAGCAGCCGGTCGGGAGGCGATCAGCCCCAGAATTTT. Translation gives CASSRSGGDQPQNF. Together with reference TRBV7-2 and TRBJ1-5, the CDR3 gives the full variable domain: GAGVSQSPSNKVTEKGKDVELRCDPISGHTALYWYRQSLGQGLEFLIYFQGNSAPDKSGLPSDRFSAERTGGSVSTLTIQRTQQEDSAVYLCASSRSGGDQPQNFGDGTRLSIL.

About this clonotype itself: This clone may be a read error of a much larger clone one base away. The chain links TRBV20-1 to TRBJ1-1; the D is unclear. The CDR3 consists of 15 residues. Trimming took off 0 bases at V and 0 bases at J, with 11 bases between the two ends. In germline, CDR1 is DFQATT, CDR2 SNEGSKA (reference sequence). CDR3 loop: CSARDLGGVNTEAFF. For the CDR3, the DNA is TGCAGTGCTAGAGATCTCGGCGGGGTGAACACTGAAGCTTTCTTT.

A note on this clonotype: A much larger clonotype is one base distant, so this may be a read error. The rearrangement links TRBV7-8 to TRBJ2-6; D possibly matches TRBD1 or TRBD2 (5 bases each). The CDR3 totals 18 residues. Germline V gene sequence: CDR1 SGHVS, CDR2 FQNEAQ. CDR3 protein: CASSLVGTVVSGAKVLTF. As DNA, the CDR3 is TGTGCCAGCAGCTTAGTAGGGACGGTAGTATCTGGGGCCAAAGTCCTGACTTTC.

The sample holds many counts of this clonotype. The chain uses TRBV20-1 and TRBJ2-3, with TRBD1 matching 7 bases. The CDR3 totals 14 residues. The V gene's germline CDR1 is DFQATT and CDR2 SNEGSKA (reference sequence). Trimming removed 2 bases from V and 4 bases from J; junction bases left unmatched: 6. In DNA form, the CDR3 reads TGCAGTGCTAGACCGACAGGGAACTCAGATACGCAGTATTTT. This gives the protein CSARPTGNSDTQYF.

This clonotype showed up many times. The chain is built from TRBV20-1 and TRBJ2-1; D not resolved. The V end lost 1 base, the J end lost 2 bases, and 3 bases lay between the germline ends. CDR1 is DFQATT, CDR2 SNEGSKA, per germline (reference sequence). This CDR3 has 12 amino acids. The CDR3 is CSARAAYNEQFF. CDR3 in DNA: TGCAGTGCTAGAGCCGCCTACAATGAGCAGTTCTTC.

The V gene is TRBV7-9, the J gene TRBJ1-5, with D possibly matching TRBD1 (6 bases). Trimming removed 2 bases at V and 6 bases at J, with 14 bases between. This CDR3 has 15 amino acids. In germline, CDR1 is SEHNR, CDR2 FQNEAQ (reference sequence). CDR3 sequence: CASSLTGLSSQPQHF. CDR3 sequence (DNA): TGTGCCAGCAGCTTAACAGGGTTATCGAGTCAGCCCCAGCATTTT.

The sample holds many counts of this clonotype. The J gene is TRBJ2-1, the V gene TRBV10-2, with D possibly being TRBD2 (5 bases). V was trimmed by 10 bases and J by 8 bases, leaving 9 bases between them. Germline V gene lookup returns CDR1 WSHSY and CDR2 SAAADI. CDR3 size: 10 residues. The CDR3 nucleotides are TGCGCCACAGCTAGCCATGAGCAGTTCTTC. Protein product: CATASHEQFF.

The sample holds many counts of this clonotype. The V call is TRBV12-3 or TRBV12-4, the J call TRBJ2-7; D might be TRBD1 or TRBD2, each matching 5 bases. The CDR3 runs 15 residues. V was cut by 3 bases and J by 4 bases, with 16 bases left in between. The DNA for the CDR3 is TGTGCCAGCAGTTTGAGAGGGGTAAAGGGATACGAGCAGTACTTC. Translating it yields CASSLRGVKGYEQYF.